This TCR beta chain was recovered during a study of blood T cell repertoires in COVID-19. Clones were sequenced by immunoSEQ multiplex PCR, and TCRdb holds only the in-frame ones, with some missing. In the table there are 250,000 to 350,000 clones, 85% to 90% of which are singletons. V lost 5 bases, J lost 2 bases, and 12 bases lay in between. CDR3 length equals 13 residues. CDR1 and CDR2 from the germline V gene are GTSNPN and SVGIG (reference sequence). The TCR sequence derives from a woman in her twenties or thirties with COVID-19, enrolled during active disease. The sequenced material came from peripheral blood. V gene TRBV30 combines with J gene TRBJ1-1; unclear D gene. The CDR3 DNA reads as TGTGCCTGGCGATGGAGCATCAACACTGAAGCTTTCTTT. This sequence encodes CAWRWSINTEAFF.